This note documents a single TCR beta chain sequence. Its specificity is not known. Following 10 days of culture, CD4+ T cells were isolated. Each participant was given two doses of one vaccine (BNT162b2 or mRNA-1273). IL-2 medium was substituted for half the medium on days 3 and 7. This sample stems from a study of vaccination effects on CD4 cells after COVID-19. Overall study: Antigen-specific CD4+ T cells were expanded (with viral peptide pools) by the ViraFEST assay ahead of sequencing. The median interval between the second dose and post-vaccine sampling was 72 days.

Trimming removed 4 bases at V and 8 bases at J, with 18 bases between. The CDR3 is 14 residues long. Germline CDR1 is SGDLS and CDR2 is YYNGEE. Regarding the study as a whole: Few convalescent patients, and no early post-infection timepoints, were available to the study.

The repertoire was sequenced with immunoSEQ multiplex PCR; TCRdb's copy has only in-frame clones and lacks some. The data show roughly 40,000 clones, 55% to 80% seen once. V gene TRBV9 combines with J gene TRBJ1-2, with a tentative D call TRBD1 (6 bases). Sequencing was performed on CD4+ T cells from PBMCs cultured without peptide, taken after COVID-19 vaccination. The sequence came from a human donor who received a COVID-19 vaccine. CDR3: CASSTQGGTFGYTF. DNA for the CDR3: TGTGCCAGCAGCACACAGGGTGGGACGTTCGGCTACACCTTC. Looking up the rest from reference TRBV9 and TRBJ1-2 gives the full variable domain: DSGVTQTPKHLITATGQRVTLRCSPRSGDLSVYWYQQSLDQGLQFLIQYYNGEERAKGNILERFSAQQFPDLHSELNLSSLELGDSALYFCASSTQGGTFGYTFGSGTRLTVV.